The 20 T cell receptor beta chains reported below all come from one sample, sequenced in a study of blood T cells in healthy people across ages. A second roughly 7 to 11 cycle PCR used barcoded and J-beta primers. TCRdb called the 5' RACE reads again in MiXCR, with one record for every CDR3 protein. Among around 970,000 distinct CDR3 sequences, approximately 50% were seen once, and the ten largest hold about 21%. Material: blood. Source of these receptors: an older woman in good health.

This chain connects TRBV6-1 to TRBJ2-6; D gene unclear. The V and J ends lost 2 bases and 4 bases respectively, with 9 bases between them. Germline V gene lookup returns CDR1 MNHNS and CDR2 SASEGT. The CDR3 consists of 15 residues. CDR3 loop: CASSEPGSGANVLTF. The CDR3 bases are TGTGCCAGCAGTGAACCTGGCTCCGGGGCCAACGTCCTGACTTTC.

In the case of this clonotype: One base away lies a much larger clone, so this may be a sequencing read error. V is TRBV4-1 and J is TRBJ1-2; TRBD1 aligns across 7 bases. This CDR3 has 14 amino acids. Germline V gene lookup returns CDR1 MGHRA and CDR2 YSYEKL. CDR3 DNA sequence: TGCGCCCGCAGCCCACAGGGGAAGGACTATGGCTACACCTTC. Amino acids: CARSPQGKDYGYTF.

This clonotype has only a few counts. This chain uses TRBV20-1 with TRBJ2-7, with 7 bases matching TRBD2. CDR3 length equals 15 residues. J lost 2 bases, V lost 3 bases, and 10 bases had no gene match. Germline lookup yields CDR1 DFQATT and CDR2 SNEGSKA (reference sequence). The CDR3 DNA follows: TGCAGTGCTAGGGCACTGCGGGAGCTCCCCTACGAGCAGTACTTC. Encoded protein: CSARALRELPYEQYF.

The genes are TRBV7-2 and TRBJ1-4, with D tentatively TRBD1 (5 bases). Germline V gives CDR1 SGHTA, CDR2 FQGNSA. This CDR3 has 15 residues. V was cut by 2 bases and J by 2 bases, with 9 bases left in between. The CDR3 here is CASSLTAGTNEKLFF. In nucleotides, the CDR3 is TGTGCCAGCAGCTTAACGGCAGGGACTAATGAAAAACTGTTTTTT.

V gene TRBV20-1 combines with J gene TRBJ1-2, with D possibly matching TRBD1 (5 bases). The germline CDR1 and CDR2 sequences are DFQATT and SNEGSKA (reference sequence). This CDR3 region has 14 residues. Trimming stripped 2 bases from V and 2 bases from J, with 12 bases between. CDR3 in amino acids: CSARPTGGNYGYTF. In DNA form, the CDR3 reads TGCAGTGCTAGACCCACGGGGGGGAACTATGGCTACACCTTC.

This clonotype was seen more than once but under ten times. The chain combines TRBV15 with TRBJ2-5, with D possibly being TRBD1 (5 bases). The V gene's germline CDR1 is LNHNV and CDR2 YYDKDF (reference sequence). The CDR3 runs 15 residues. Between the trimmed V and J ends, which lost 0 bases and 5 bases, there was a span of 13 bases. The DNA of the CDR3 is TGTGCCACCAGCAGAGACCCGACAGTGGGGGAGACCCAGTACTTC. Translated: CATSRDPTVGETQYF.

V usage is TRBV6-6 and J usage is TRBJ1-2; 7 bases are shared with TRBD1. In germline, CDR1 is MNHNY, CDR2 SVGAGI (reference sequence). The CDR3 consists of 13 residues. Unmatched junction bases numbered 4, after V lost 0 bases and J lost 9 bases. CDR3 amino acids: CASSYSAGGSYTF. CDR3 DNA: TGTGCCAGCAGTTACTCTGCAGGGGGAAGCTACACCTTC.

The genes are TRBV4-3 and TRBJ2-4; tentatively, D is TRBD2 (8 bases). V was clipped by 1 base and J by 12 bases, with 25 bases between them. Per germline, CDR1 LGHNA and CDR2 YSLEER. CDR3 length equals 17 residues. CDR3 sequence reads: CASSQVSPGGDGDSQYF. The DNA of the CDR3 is TGCGCCAGCAGCCAAGTATCCCCGGGAGGGGATGGGGACAGTCAGTACTTC.

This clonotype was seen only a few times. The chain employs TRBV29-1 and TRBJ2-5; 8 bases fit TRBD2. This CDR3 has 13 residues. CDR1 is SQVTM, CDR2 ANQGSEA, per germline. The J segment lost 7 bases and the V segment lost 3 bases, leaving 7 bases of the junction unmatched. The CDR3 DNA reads TGCAGCGTTGACGAAGCGGGAGCGCGGACCCAGTACTTC. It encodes CSVDEAGARTQYF.

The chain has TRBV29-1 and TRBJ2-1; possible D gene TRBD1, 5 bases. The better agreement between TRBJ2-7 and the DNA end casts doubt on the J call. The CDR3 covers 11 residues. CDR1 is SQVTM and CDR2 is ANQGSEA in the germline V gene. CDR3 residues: CNVIRVNEQYF. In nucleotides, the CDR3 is TGCAACGTGATCAGGGTCAATGAGCAGTACTTC.

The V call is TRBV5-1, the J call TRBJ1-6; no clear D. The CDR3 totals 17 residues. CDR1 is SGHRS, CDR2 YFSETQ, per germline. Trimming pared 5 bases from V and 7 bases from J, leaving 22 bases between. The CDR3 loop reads CASRPRVAQTLNSPLHF. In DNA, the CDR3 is TGCGCCAGCAGACCACGGGTCGCCCAAACTCTGAATTCACCCCTCCACTTT.

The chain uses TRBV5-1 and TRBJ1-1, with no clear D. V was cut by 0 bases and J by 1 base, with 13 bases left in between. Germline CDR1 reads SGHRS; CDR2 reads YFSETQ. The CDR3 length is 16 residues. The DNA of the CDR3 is TGCGCCAGCAGCTTGGGGGCCGCGTGGGGGAACACTGAAGCTTTCTTT. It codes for CASSLGAAWGNTEAFF.

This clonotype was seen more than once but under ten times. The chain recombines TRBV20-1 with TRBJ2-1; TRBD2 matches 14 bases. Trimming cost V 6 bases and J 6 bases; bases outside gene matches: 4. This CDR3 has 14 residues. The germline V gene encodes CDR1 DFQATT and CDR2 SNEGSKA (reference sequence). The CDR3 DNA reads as TGCAGTGCCCCGACTAGCGGGAGGGTCAATGAGCAGTTCTTC. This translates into CSAPTSGRVNEQFF.

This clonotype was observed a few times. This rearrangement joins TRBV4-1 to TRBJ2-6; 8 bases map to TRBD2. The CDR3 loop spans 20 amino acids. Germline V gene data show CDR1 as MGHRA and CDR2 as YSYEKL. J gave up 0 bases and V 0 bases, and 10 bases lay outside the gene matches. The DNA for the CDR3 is TGCGCCAGCAGCCAAGATATCGTGAGCGGGAGCCTCTCTGGGGCCAACGTCCTGACTTTC. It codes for CASSQDIVSGSLSGANVLTF.

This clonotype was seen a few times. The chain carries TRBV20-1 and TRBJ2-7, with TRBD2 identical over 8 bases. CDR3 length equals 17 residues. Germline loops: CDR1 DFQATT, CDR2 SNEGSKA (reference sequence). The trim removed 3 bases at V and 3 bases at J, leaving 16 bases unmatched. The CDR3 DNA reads TGCAGTGCTAGCGGGAGGGCCCGGGGGAGTCTTTTCTACGAGCAGTACTTC. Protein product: CSASGRARGSLFYEQYF.

The CDR3 bases are TGTGCCTGGAACCAGGGTCAGGACTACGGGCAGTACTTC. Translated, it gives CAWNQGQDYGQYF. The chain employs TRBV30 and TRBJ2-5; tentative D call: TRBD2 (6 bases). The CDR3 has 13 residues. The V end was cut by 4 bases, the J end by 11 bases, with 20 bases between. Germline V gives CDR1 GTSNPN, CDR2 SVGIG (reference sequence).

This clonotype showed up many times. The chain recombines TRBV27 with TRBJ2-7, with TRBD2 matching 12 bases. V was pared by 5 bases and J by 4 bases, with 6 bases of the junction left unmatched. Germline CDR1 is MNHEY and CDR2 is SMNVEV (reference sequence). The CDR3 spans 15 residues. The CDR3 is CASSPRLAGAYEQYF. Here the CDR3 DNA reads TGTGCCAGCAGTCCCCGACTAGCGGGAGCTTACGAGCAGTACTTC.

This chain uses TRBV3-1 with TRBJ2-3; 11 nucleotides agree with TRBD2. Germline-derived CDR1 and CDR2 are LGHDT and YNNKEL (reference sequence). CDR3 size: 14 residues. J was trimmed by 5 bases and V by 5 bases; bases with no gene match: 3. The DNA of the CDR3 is TGTGCCAGCAGCGGCGGACTAGCGGGAGATACGCAGTATTTT. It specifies CASSGGLAGDTQYF.

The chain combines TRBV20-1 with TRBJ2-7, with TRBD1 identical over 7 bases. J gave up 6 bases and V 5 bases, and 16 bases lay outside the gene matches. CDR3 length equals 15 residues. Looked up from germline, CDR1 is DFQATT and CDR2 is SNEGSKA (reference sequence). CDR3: CSASAGGRGQSEQYF. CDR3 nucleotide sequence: TGCAGTGCTTCCGCCGGTGGAAGGGGGCAAAGCGAGCAGTACTTC.

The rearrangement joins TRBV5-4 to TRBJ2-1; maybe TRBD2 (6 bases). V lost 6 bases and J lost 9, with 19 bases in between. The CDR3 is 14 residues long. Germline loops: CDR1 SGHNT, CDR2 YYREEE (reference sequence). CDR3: CASIFTSFGVEQFF. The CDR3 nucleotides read TGTGCCAGCATCTTTACTAGCTTCGGGGTTGAGCAGTTCTTC.